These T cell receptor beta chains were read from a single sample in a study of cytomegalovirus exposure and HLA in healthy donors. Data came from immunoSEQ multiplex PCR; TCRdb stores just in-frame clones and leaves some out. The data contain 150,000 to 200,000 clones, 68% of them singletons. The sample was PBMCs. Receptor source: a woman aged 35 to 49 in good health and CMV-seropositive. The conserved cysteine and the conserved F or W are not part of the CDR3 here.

cdr3_aa: ASSQLPPPPGPPGGYT
j_call: TRBJ1-2
v_call: TRBV4-3

cdr3_aa: AISPGVTYSGYT
j_call: TRBJ1-2
v_call: TRBV28

cdr3_aa: ASSDSGVQPQH
j_call: TRBJ1-5
v_call: TRBV2

cdr3_aa: ASSKNGGSTEAF
j_call: TRBJ1-1
v_call: TRBV19

cdr3_aa: ASSPGQIEAF
j_call: TRBJ1-1
v_call: TRBV18

cdr3_aa: ASSARTRAGGYEQY
j_call: TRBJ2-7
v_call: TRBV5-1

cdr3_aa: ASGHPPGQVNTGELF
j_call: TRBJ2-2
v_call: TRBV7-3

cdr3_aa: ASSLRLAATDTQY
j_call: TRBJ2-3
v_call: TRBV7-8

cdr3_aa: ASSPWTGETGELF
j_call: TRBJ2-2
v_call: TRBV18

cdr3_aa: ASSSPPDSYEQY
j_call: TRBJ2-7
v_call: TRBV27